What follows describes a single TCR beta chain. The germline V and J ends were trimmed by 3 bases and 2 bases, with 18 bases remaining between them. Germline assignment: CDR1 SGHRS and CDR2 YFSETQ. The CDR3 sequence is 16 residues long. Via MiXCR, TCRdb re-called the RT-PCR reads, giving one row per CDR3 protein. The data contain 20,000 or so distinct CDR3 sequences, 4.5% to 5% of them singletons. The data were obtained in a study of patients and donors after allogeneic stem cell transplantation. This TCR was recovered from a human donor who was either an allogeneic HSCT recipient or a stem cell or donor lymphocyte infusion donor (not recorded which). It is not recorded whose cells these are; they may come from a transplant donor. The gene calls are TRBV5-1 and TRBJ2-7; D is perhaps TRBD1 (7 bases). Sequencing was performed on blood, either unsorted or a sorted T cell fraction (not recorded which). Here the CDR3 DNA reads TGCGCCAGCAGCTCCTTAACTCAGGGGGGCGCCTACGAGCAGTACTTC. It specifies CASSSLTQGGAYEQYF. Complete variable domain (other parts from reference TRBV5-1 and TRBJ2-7): KAGVTQTPRYLIKTRGQQVTLSCSPISGHRSVSWYQQTPGQGLQFLFEYFSETQRNKGNFPGRFSGRQFSNSRSEMNVSTLELGDSALYLCASSSLTQGGAYEQYFGPGTRLTVT.